The present T cell receptor beta chain was sequenced within a study of shared clonotypes between healthy human individuals. About the research overall: Each donor's CD8 memory used one plate, CD8 naive two, each CD4 subset three.

General study results and limits: Despite large depth, sorted-subset datasets appeared incompletely sequenced.

A remark on this clone: The antigen is not known.

There are 16 residues in the CDR3. Germline V gives CDR1 MGHRA, CDR2 YSYEKL. V shed 1 base and J 5 bases; nucleotides not matched to a gene: 6. Assay used: immunoSEQ multiplex PCR; TCRdb lists only in-frame clones, some missing. The top ten hold more than 0.9% of the sample, which has 1,500,000 or so clones, roughly 96% seen once. Material for sequencing was naive CD4+ T cells sorted from blood. Indicated subset: CD45RA+ positively selected. The genes are TRBV4-1 and TRBJ2-3; 10 bases fit TRBD1. The receptor's source is a man aged 25-40 years in good health. CDR3 nucleotides: TGCGCCAGCAGCCAAGGACAGGGGGCGTTGGTAGATACGCAGTATTTT. This translates into CASSQGQGALVDTQYF.